These T cell receptor beta chains were read from a single sample in a study of T-cell memory formation after mild COVID-19. Each CDR3 protein is one row after TCRdb ran MiXCR on the 5' RACE reads. This sample has approximately 250,000 distinct CDR3 sequences; roughly 17% occur once, and the top ten carry roughly a fifth. The sequencing sample was made of PBMCs or a T cell subset sorted from them (not recorded which). The source is a man aged 18 to 30 who had mild COVID-19 (a few samples of this study predate the infection). Cell type and time point are not known. CDR3s include the opening cysteine and the closing phenylalanine or tryptophan.

v_gene	j_gene	CDR3aa
TRBV6-6	TRBJ2-1	CASSTPGLALNNEQFF
TRBV7-2	TRBJ2-2	CASSLAPLSGGGELFF
TRBV4-3	TRBJ2-2	CASRTVGLNTGELFF
TRBV2	TRBJ1-5	CASTVGTEDQPQHF
TRBV6-6	TRBJ1-4	CASSDTGFITKLFF
TRBV7-2	TRBJ2-2	CASSDWNTGELFF
TRBV5-1	TRBJ1-1	CASSLADRGPIF
TRBV5-8	TRBJ2-1	CASSFFRGQAYNEQFF
TRBV5-1	TRBJ2-3	CASSLGGTGADTQYF
TRBV7-2	TRBJ2-7	CASSLGWGYEQYF
TRBV10-2	TRBJ1-1	CASIRGGSTEAFF